Following are 13 T cell receptor beta chains from one sample sequenced in a study of CD8 T cells in Susac syndrome. Random hexamers were used to reverse transcribe an amount of roughly 0.5 to 1 ug RNA. TCRdb processed the immunoSEQ multiplex PCR reads anew with MiXCR; each CDR3 protein has one entry. Seen here are approximately 160,000 distinct CDR3 sequences, about 90% observed once, and the top ten hold approximately 0.082%. Sequencing was performed on CD4+ T cells from PBMCs. The receptor set was obtained from a human donor in good health.

CDR3 loop: CATALRYEQYF. The CDR3 bases are TGTGCCACCGCCCTAAGGTACGAGCAGTACTTC. The chain couples TRBV6-5 to TRBJ2-7, with D unresolved. Deletions cut 10 bases from V and 4 bases from J, with 11 bases between. The CDR3 spans 11 residues. From germline, CDR1 is MNHEY and CDR2 SVGAGI.

The chain uses TRBV29-1 and TRBJ1-5, with 10 positions matching TRBD1. The CDR3 length is 13 residues. V shed 6 bases, J shed 5 bases, and the junction held 4 bases outside the gene matches. CDR1 is SQVTM, CDR2 ANQGSEA, per germline. The CDR3 loop is CSVGQGFDQPQHF. The CDR3 nucleotides read TGCAGCGTGGGACAGGGGTTCGATCAGCCCCAGCATTTT.

This chain joins TRBV6-9 and TRBJ2-7, with 10 bases fitting TRBD2. Germline CDR1 is MNHGY and CDR2 is SVAAGI. The junction had 8 bases not matched to a gene; V was cut back by 3 bases and J by 3 bases. The CDR3 runs 16 residues. The CDR3 nucleotides read TGTGCCAGCAGTTACTCGAGCCTAGCGGGAGTCTACGAGCAGTACTTC. Encoded protein: CASSYSSLAGVYEQYF.

This chain uses TRBV30 with TRBJ1-2, with unresolved D. This CDR3 is 13 amino acids long. The V gene's germline CDR1 is GTSNPN and CDR2 SVGIG (reference sequence). Trimming shortened V by 0 bases and J by 8 bases, and 13 bases separated the two germline ends. The CDR3 DNA is TGTGCCTGGAGTGTAACCGACATTGGCGGCTACACCTTC. Its protein is CAWSVTDIGGYTF. Full variable domain (rest looked up from reference TRBV30 and TRBJ1-2): SQTIHQWPATLVQPVGSPLSLECTVEGTSNPNLYWYRQAAGRGLQLLFYSVGIGQISSEVPQNLSASRPQDRQFILSSKKLLLSDSGFYLCAWSVTDIGGYTFGSGTRLTVV.

The rearrangement joins TRBV5-1 to TRBJ2-2; 10 nucleotides align to TRBD2. The CDR3 consists of 16 residues. Germline V gene data show CDR1 as SGHRS and CDR2 as YFSETQ. With 2 bases clipped from V and 4 bases from J, the junction kept 5 bases outside the gene matches. The CDR3 loop reads CASSFASGSGTGELFF. CDR3 DNA: TGCGCCAGCAGCTTTGCTAGCGGGAGCGGCACCGGGGAGCTGTTTTTT.

The chain joins TRBV5-1 to TRBJ2-6; no firm D call. V lost 1 base, J lost 2 bases, and 7 bases lay in between. Germline V gives CDR1 SGHRS, CDR2 YFSETQ. The length of the CDR3 is 15 residues. Written as DNA, the CDR3 is TGCGCCAGCAGCTTGACGAGCACTGGGGCCAACGTCCTGACTTTC. As protein: CASSLTSTGANVLTF.

The chain recombines TRBV7-2 with TRBJ1-1; 7 bases line up with TRBD1. The CDR3 runs to 15 residues. Losses at the gene ends were 6 bases for V and 0 bases for J; bases not matched to a gene: 7. Germline CDR1 SGHTA, CDR2 FQGNSA. CDR3 nucleotide sequence: TGTGCCAGCAGGTCTACCGGGACAGTGAACACTGAAGCTTTCTTT. Translating gives CASRSTGTVNTEAFF.

The chain couples TRBV14 to TRBJ1-4; D not certain. The CDR3 is 14 residues long. Germline CDR1 SGHDN, CDR2 FVKESK. Deletions cut 3 bases from V and 5 bases from J, with 10 bases between. The CDR3 spells CASSQTPLNEKLFF. The CDR3 nucleotides are TGTGCCAGCAGCCAGACGCCTCTGAATGAAAAACTGTTTTTT.

For the CDR3, the DNA is TGCGCCAGCAGCCAAAAGGGGACTAGCAATGAGCAGTTCTTC. Its protein is CASSQKGTSNEQFF. The gene calls are TRBV4-1 and TRBJ2-1; 8 bases are shared with TRBD2. The CDR3 is made up of 14 amino acids. After removal of 2 bases from V and 6 bases from J, the junction contained 3 bases not matched to a gene. In germline, CDR1 is MGHRA, CDR2 YSYEKL.

The V and J genes are TRBV12-3 or TRBV12-4 and TRBJ1-5; D is perhaps TRBD1 (6 bases). The CDR3 extends over 15 amino acids. With 6 bases removed from V and 2 bases from J, the gap between germline ends came to 14 bases. CDR3 residues: CASRPTNRGNQPQHF. The CDR3 bases are TGTGCCAGCAGGCCTACGAACAGGGGCAATCAGCCCCAGCATTTT.

The chain couples TRBV7-2 to TRBJ2-2, with 12 positions matching TRBD2. The CDR3 length is 18 residues. V lost 5 bases and J lost 7; bases outside the gene matches: 14. Per the germline V gene, CDR1 is SGHTA and CDR2 is FQGNSA. The CDR3 DNA reads TGTGCCAGCAGCCCTAGGACTAGCGGGGCGGCTTGGGGCGGGGAGCTGTTTTTT. It translates to CASSPRTSGAAWGGELFF.

V is TRBV30 and J is TRBJ2-1; either TRBD1 or TRBD2 may supply D (5 bases each). The CDR3 is made up of 17 amino acids. Trimming removed 0 bases at V and 2 bases at J, with 17 bases between. The germline V gene encodes CDR1 GTSNPN and CDR2 SVGIG (reference sequence). The CDR3 reads CAWSVLGGPTAYNEQFF. CDR3 in DNA: TGTGCCTGGAGTGTTCTTGGGGGTCCAACGGCCTACAATGAGCAGTTCTTC.

Worth noting for this clonotype: The junction differs from germline at one of its ends, possibly a read error. This chain uses TRBV5-1 with TRBJ2-5; tentatively, D is TRBD2 (5 bases). CDR1 is SGHRS and CDR2 is YFSETQ in the germline V gene. This CDR3 region has 14 residues. The CDR3 here is CASNLAPSRGTQYF. CDR3 nucleotides: TGCGCCAGCAACTTGGCCCCGTCACGGGGGACCCAGTACTTC.